These 11 T cell receptor beta chains were all obtained from the same sample, sequenced in a study of blood T cell repertoires in COVID-19. Method: immunoSEQ multiplex PCR; TCRdb's copy keeps in-frame clones and lacks some. The table lists about 140,000 clones, approximately 79% of them singletons. The sequenced material came from peripheral blood. The source is a man between 60 and 75 years old with acute or convalescent COVID-19.

V is TRBV3-1 (or the pseudogene TRBV3-2) and J is TRBJ2-3; D gene ambiguous. V was shortened by 5 bases and J by 2 bases, with 11 bases between the two germline ends. The CDR3 totals 14 residues. Per germline, CDR1 LGHDT and CDR2 YNNKEL (reference sequence). CDR3 residues: CASSINSDTDTQYF. As DNA, the CDR3 is TGTGCCAGCAGCATCAACTCTGACACAGATACGCAGTATTTT.

The rearrangement joins TRBV5-1 to TRBJ2-3; the D gene is possibly TRBD1 (5 bases). The CDR3 has 15 amino acids. Germline V gene data show CDR1 as SGHRS and CDR2 as YFSETQ. Trimming stripped 0 bases from V and 2 bases from J, with 10 bases between. This CDR3 is CASSLEGAITDTQYF. The CDR3 DNA sequence: TGCGCCAGCAGCTTGGAAGGGGCGATCACAGATACGCAGTATTTT.

The gene calls are TRBV2 and TRBJ1-1; D may be TRBD1 (5 bases). Trimming shortened V by 1 base and J by 3 bases, and 12 bases separated the two germline ends. The germline V gene has CDR1 SNHLY and CDR2 FYNNEI. This CDR3 is built from 15 residues. CDR3 residues: CASSEVGEGYTEAFF. DNA of the CDR3: TGTGCCAGCAGTGAAGTGGGGGAGGGTTACACTGAAGCTTTCTTT.

The chain couples TRBV7-2 to TRBJ2-7; TRBD2 is a possible D gene (6 bases). V was pared by 3 bases and J by 2 bases, with 11 bases between. The CDR3 is made up of 14 amino acids. Germline CDR1 is SGHTA and CDR2 is FQGNSA. The CDR3 is CASSFKAGPYEQYF. The CDR3 DNA sequence: TGTGCCAGCAGCTTTAAAGCGGGTCCCTACGAGCAGTACTTC.

The V call is TRBV5-4, the J call TRBJ1-2; D gene uncertain. Trimming removed 1 base at V and 2 bases at J, with 6 bases between. This CDR3 comprises 13 residues. From germline, CDR1 is SGHNT and CDR2 YYREEE (reference sequence). CDR3 bases: TGTGCCAGCAGCTTGAAACAGAACTATGGCTACACCTTC. Amino acid sequence: CASSLKQNYGYTF.

V and J are TRBV10-3 and TRBJ1-6; D ambiguous. The CDR3 sequence is 13 residues long. Germline V gives CDR1 ENHRY, CDR2 SYGVKD. Trimming left V 3 bases short and J 11 bases short, with 11 bases between. The CDR3 protein is CAISDLGGTPLHF. The DNA of the CDR3 is TGTGCCATCAGTGATCTTGGCGGGACACCCCTCCACTTT.

The chain is built from TRBV4-3 and TRBJ1-4, with 8 bases matching TRBD1. The V and J ends lost 10 bases and 2 bases, in that order; junction bases with no gene match: 9. The CDR3 has 15 amino acids. Germline CDR1 LGHNA, CDR2 YSLEER. The CDR3 DNA sequence: TGCGCCATCCAGGACAGGGTAAGTACTAATGAAAAACTGTTTTTT. This translates into CAIQDRVSTNEKLFF.

This clone was recorded only once. The rearrangement links TRBV11-2 to TRBJ2-5; tentatively, D is TRBD1 (5 bases). Germline CDR1 reads SGHAT; CDR2 reads FQNNGV. CDR3 length equals 14 residues. The ends were cut back, 4 bases at V and 3 bases at J, with 12 bases in the middle. CDR3 DNA sequence: TGTGCCAGCAGCTCGCCTGTGACAGAAGAGACCCAGTACTTC. Residues: CASSSPVTEETQYF. The full variable domain, with the rest looked up from reference TRBV11-2 and TRBJ2-5, is EAGVAQSPRYKIIEKRQSVAFWCNPISGHATLYWYQQILGQGPKLLIQFQNNGVVDDSQLPKDRFSAERLKGVDSTLKIQPAKLEDSAVYLCASSSPVTEETQYFGPGTRLLVL.

The genes are TRBV6-4 and TRBJ2-1; 12 positions agree with TRBD2. The CDR3 loop spans 15 amino acids. Germline loops: CDR1 MRHNA, CDR2 SNTAGT. Trimming took 3 bases from V and 9 from J; bases not matched to a gene: 6. CDR3 sequence reads: CASSEGTSGHGEQFF. The CDR3 nucleotides read TGTGCCAGCAGTGAAGGGACTAGCGGGCACGGTGAGCAGTTCTTC.

This clone has a single count. The J gene is TRBJ1-1, the V gene TRBV9; the D gene is possibly TRBD1 (5 bases). The V end lost 0 bases, the J end lost 2 bases, and 8 bases lay between the germline ends. The CDR3 is 14 residues long. Germline lookup yields CDR1 SGDLS and CDR2 YYNGEE. The CDR3 region has the DNA TGTGCCAGCAGCGTAGAAGACAGCAACACTGAAGCTTTCTTT. Translating it yields CASSVEDSNTEAFF.

This clone was found a few times. The chain recombines TRBV6-1 with TRBJ1-5, with 11 bases fitting TRBD1. The V and J ends lost 4 bases and 3 bases, in that order; junction bases with no gene match: 8. The CDR3 covers 17 residues. Germline lookup yields CDR1 MNHNS and CDR2 SASEGT. The chain's CDR3 is CASSVGQGARNNQPQHF. The DNA of the CDR3 is TGTGCCAGCAGTGTAGGACAGGGGGCGAGAAACAATCAGCCCCAGCATTTT.